This T cell receptor (beta chain) was captured in a study of Graves' ophthalmopathy and Graves' hyperthyroidism. There are a few counts of this clonotype. The V gene lost 5 bases and the J gene lost 4 bases, with 16 bases spanning the gap. The CDR3 has 15 residues. The germline CDR1 and CDR2 sequences are SGDLS and YYNGEE. The authors amplified TCR beta CDR3 regions from RNA transcripts. HTBI primers were used in a first-round RT-PCR, which preceded a second-round multiplex PCR. TCRdb passed the multiplex PCR reads through MiXCR, listing each CDR3 protein once. The repertoire has 740,000 or so distinct CDR3 sequences, 35% to 50% of them found once; the top ten carry 40% to 55%.

This TCR came from an adult man with Graves' ophthalmopathy. J is TRBJ1-5 and V is TRBV9; D remains ambiguous. Sequencing was done on a sample of peripheral blood. CDR3 sequence reads: CASSYSTVGNQPQHF. CDR3 sequence (DNA): TGTGCCAGCAGTTACTCGACGGTAGGAAATCAGCCCCAGCATTTT. Combining the CDR3 with reference TRBV9 and TRBJ1-5 gives the whole variable domain DSGVTQTPKHLITATGQRVTLRCSPRSGDLSVYWYQQSLDQGLQFLIQYYNGEERAKGNILERFSAQQFPDLHSELNLSSLELGDSALYFCASSYSTVGNQPQHFGDGTRLSIL.